These 10 T cell receptor beta chains share one sample of origin, sequenced in a study of T cell changes during pregnancy in multiple sclerosis. TCRdb's copy holds only in-frame clones and misses some; the assay was immunoSEQ multiplex PCR. The sample lists tens of thousands of clones; 85% to 95% were seen once. The starting material was peripheral blood, obtained in the third trimester of pregnancy. The receptors here all came from a female donor in good health, enrolled as a control in a pregnancy study.

The chain joins TRBV10-3 to TRBJ2-3, with 12 positions matching TRBD1. This CDR3 is 15 amino acids long. Germline V lookup: CDR1 ENHRY, CDR2 SYGVKD. Trimming removed 6 bases from V and 0 bases from J; junction bases left unmatched: 1. This chain's CDR3 is CAIRGQGASTDTQYF. The CDR3, as DNA: TGTGCCATCAGGGGACAGGGGGCTAGCACAGATACGCAGTATTTT.

The rearrangement joins TRBV7-9 to TRBJ2-1; TRBD1 might be the D (6 bases). The CDR3 extends over 16 amino acids. V lost 7 bases, J lost 0 bases, and 16 bases lay in between. In germline, CDR1 is SEHNR, CDR2 FQNEAQ (reference sequence). The CDR3 is CASTGAGSYSYNEQFF. The DNA of the CDR3 is TGTGCCAGCACAGGGGCAGGGTCGTACTCCTACAATGAGCAGTTCTTC.

This sequence joins TRBV5-8 and TRBJ2-7, with a possible D match to TRBD1 (5 bases). The germline V and J ends were trimmed by 3 bases and 1 base, with 17 bases remaining between them. The CDR3 is 16 amino acids. Germline CDR1 reads SGHTS; CDR2 reads YDEGEE. The CDR3 DNA sequence: TGTGCCAGCAGCTCAATGGCGGCCAGGGCTTCCTACGAGCAGTACTTC. The encoded protein is CASSSMAARASYEQYF.

The rearrangement uses TRBV6-1 and TRBJ2-7; 7 nucleotides line up with TRBD1. The length of the CDR3 is 16 residues. The V segment lost 3 bases and the J segment 3 bases; nucleotides outside the gene matches: 11. Germline V gives CDR1 MNHNS, CDR2 SASEGT. The CDR3 here is CASSDHRDRDGYEQYF. The CDR3 DNA reads as TGTGCCAGCAGTGATCACCGAGACAGGGATGGCTACGAGCAGTACTTC.

This CDR3 reads CASNGRGSYNEQFF. CDR3 nucleotide sequence: TGTGCCAGCAATGGGCGGGGCTCCTACAATGAGCAGTTCTTC. This rearrangement joins TRBV2 to TRBJ2-1; maybe TRBD2 (6 bases). There are 14 residues in the CDR3. Germline values: CDR1 SNHLY, CDR2 FYNNEI. V shed 7 bases and J shed 0 bases, with 10 bases lying between them.

The rearrangement uses TRBV6-5 and TRBJ2-3; D unclear. There are 13 residues in the CDR3. Between the trimmed V and J ends, which lost 6 bases and 1 base, there was a span of 8 bases. Germline CDR1 MNHEY, CDR2 SVGAGI. CDR3 sequence: CASRGSGTDTQYF. In DNA, the CDR3 is TGTGCCAGCAGGGGCAGTGGCACAGATACGCAGTATTTT.

In DNA form, the CDR3 reads TGTGCCAGCAGCCTAGAAGCGGGAGCATTTTACGGAGAGACCCAGTACTTC. It encodes CASSLEAGAFYGETQYF. V usage is TRBV7-9 and J usage is TRBJ2-5; 8 bases agree with TRBD2. Germline loops: CDR1 SEHNR, CDR2 FQNEAQ (reference sequence). V lost 5 bases, J lost 4 bases, and 15 bases stayed unmatched. The CDR3 is 17 residues long. Together with reference TRBV7-9 and TRBJ2-5, the CDR3 gives the full variable domain: DTGVSQNPRHKITKRGQNVTFRCDPISEHNRLYWYRQTLGQGPEFLTYFQNEAQLEKSRLLSDRFSAERPKGSFSTLEIQRTEQGDSAMYLCASSLEAGAFYGETQYFGPGTRLLVL.

The chain employs TRBV6-1 and TRBJ1-4; D is perhaps TRBD1 (5 bases). Germline lookup yields CDR1 MNHNS and CDR2 SASEGT. The CDR3 has 17 residues. V lost 3 bases to trimming and J lost 5 bases, with 19 bases between them. As DNA, the CDR3 is TGTGCCAGCAGTGATGAATTCTCAGGGAGGGTCAATGAAAAACTGTTTTTT. This gives the protein CASSDEFSGRVNEKLFF.

The chain links TRBV27 to TRBJ2-7; D not resolved. CDR3 length: 15 amino acids. Germline V CDR1 and CDR2: MNHEY, SMNVEV (reference sequence). The germline V and J ends were trimmed by 5 bases and 1 base, with 15 bases remaining between them. The CDR3 sequence is CASSLRDTPSYEQYF. CDR3 bases: TGTGCCAGCAGTCTGCGTGACACGCCGTCCTACGAGCAGTACTTC.

This chain joins TRBV6-5 and TRBJ1-6, with D possibly matching TRBD1 (5 bases). The germline V gene has CDR1 MNHEY and CDR2 SVGAGI. This CDR3 spans 16 amino acids. Trimming left V 2 bases short and J 9 bases short, with 17 bases between. The CDR3 reads CASSYLRGETGSPLHF. The CDR3 DNA follows: TGTGCCAGCAGTTACCTAAGGGGTGAGACCGGTTCACCCCTCCACTTT.